One and the same sample provided the 22 T cell receptor beta chains below, sequenced in a study of lymphopenia after photon versus proton radiotherapy. Sequenced by immunoSEQ multiplex PCR; TCRdb stores in-frame clones only, minus some. Among around 55,000 clones listed, around 85% were seen once. Sequenced here: peripheral blood, sampled from a patient treated with proton-based radiotherapy. The origin of the receptors is a man in his fifties or sixties with pancreatic cancer.

The chain employs TRBV28 and TRBJ1-5, with D possibly matching TRBD1 (5 bases). The germline gives CDR1 MDHEN, CDR2 SYDVKM. This CDR3 region has 13 residues. V lost 7 bases to trimming and J lost 3 bases, with 10 bases between them. The CDR3 coding sequence is TGTGCCAGCAAGTCAGGGCTCAATCAGCCCCAGCATTTT. Its protein is CASKSGLNQPQHF.

This clone has only one observation. This chain connects TRBV18 to TRBJ2-6; tentative D call: TRBD2 (6 bases). V was cut by 6 bases and J by 13 bases, with 10 bases left in between. Per the germline V gene, CDR1 is KGHSH and CDR2 is LQKENI. The CDR3 covers 11 residues. The CDR3 bases are TGTGCCAGCTCGGCGGGGCCAGTCCTGACTTTC. The encoded protein is CASSAGPVLTF.

This clone was picked up one time. V gene TRBV25-1 combines with J gene TRBJ2-2; D not certain. V shed 5 bases and J shed 5 bases, with 6 bases lying between them. The CDR3 covers 12 residues. The germline CDR1 and CDR2 sequences are MGHDK and SYGVNS. CDR3 bases: TGTGCCAGCAGTCGAGCGACCGGGGAGCTGTTTTTT. As protein: CASSRATGELFF. The complete variable domain, with remaining parts taken from reference TRBV25-1 and TRBJ2-2, reads EADIYQTPRYLVIGTGKKITLECSQTMGHDKMYWYQQDPGMELHLIHYSYGVNSTEKGDLSSESTVSRIRTEHFPLTLESARPSHTSQYLCASSRATGELFFGEGSRLTVL.

V and J are TRBV27 and TRBJ2-7, with TRBD2 matching 8 bases. V lost 4 bases, J lost 6 bases, and 11 bases stayed unmatched. Germline V gene data show CDR1 as MNHEY and CDR2 as SMNVEV (reference sequence). This CDR3 has 15 residues. This CDR3 is CASSYTEGAGAEQYF. DNA for the CDR3: TGTGCCAGCAGTTACACAGAAGGAGCGGGAGCCGAGCAGTACTTC.

The genes are TRBV4-1 and TRBJ2-5; tentative D call: TRBD2 (7 bases). Germline CDR1 and CDR2: MGHRA and YSYEKL. Trimming stripped 1 base from V and 3 bases from J, with 18 bases between. There are 17 residues in the CDR3. The CDR3 coding sequence is TGCGCCAGCAGCCAAGCCCCCCCAGGGGCGGGGGAAGAGACCCAGTACTTC. Translation: CASSQAPPGAGEETQYF.

Regarding this clone: At one boundary the junction diverges from the germline segment, which might be a read error. The V call is TRBV7-9, the J call TRBJ1-1; D may be TRBD1 (5 bases). The germline V gene has CDR1 SEHNR and CDR2 FQNEAQ (reference sequence). There are 14 residues in the CDR3. CDR3 sequence reads: CASSLGPGNPEAFF. Here the CDR3 DNA reads TGTGCCAGCAGCTTAGGTCCAGGGAACCCTGAAGCTTTCTTT.

The chain links TRBV18 to TRBJ2-5; D unresolved. The length of the CDR3 is 13 residues. The V end lost 1 base, the J end lost 5 bases, and 8 bases lay between the germline ends. Germline CDR1 and CDR2: KGHSH and LQKENI. CDR3 sequence (DNA): TGTGCCAGCTCACCACAGCTAGAGGAGACCCAGTACTTC. Its protein is CASSPQLEETQYF. The full variable domain, with the rest looked up from reference TRBV18 and TRBJ2-5, is NAGVMQNPRHLVRRRGQEARLRCSPMKGHSHVYWYRQLPEEGLKFMVYLQKENIIDESGMPKERFSAEFPKEGPSILRIQQVVRGDSAAYFCASSPQLEETQYFGPGTRLLVL.

The chain joins TRBV30 to TRBJ1-1; D gene uncertain. The CDR3 is 12 amino acids. Per germline, CDR1 GTSNPN and CDR2 SVGIG (reference sequence). The germline V and J ends were trimmed by 4 bases and 4 bases, with 10 bases remaining between them. The CDR3 protein is CAWTSDLTEAFF. The CDR3 coding sequence is TGTGCCTGGACGAGTGACCTCACTGAAGCTTTCTTT.

CDR3 coding DNA: TGTGCCAGCACGGGCGAGGTCAAAGTAGATACGCAGTATTTT. Residues: CASTGEVKVDTQYF. This chain joins TRBV28 and TRBJ2-3; D is uncertain. This CDR3 has 14 amino acids. From germline, CDR1 is MDHEN and CDR2 SYDVKM. Trimming removed 7 bases from V and 5 bases from J, with 16 bases in between.

The genes are TRBV5-5 and TRBJ2-3; 9 bases match TRBD1. Per germline, CDR1 SGHKS and CDR2 YYEKEE (reference sequence). With V trimmed by 3 bases and J by 4 bases, 15 bases remained unmatched. There are 18 residues in the CDR3. The CDR3 loop reads CASSSSHRDRVVADTQYF. The DNA for the CDR3 is TGTGCCAGCAGCTCCAGTCACCGGGACAGGGTTGTGGCAGATACGCAGTATTTT.

This clone showed up just a few times. V and J are TRBV28 and TRBJ2-7; D ambiguous. The CDR3 runs to 15 residues. In germline, CDR1 is MDHEN, CDR2 SYDVKM. With 6 bases removed from V and 2 bases from J, the gap between germline ends came to 17 bases. The CDR3: CASRARTDTTYEQYF. Written as DNA, the CDR3 is TGTGCCAGCAGGGCCCGGACCGATACAACCTACGAGCAGTACTTC.

This rearrangement joins TRBV6-5 to TRBJ2-2; D gene uncertain. This CDR3 spans 14 amino acids. V gave up 6 bases and J gave up 0 bases, with 8 bases separating them. The germline V gene encodes CDR1 MNHEY and CDR2 SVGAGI. The CDR3 nucleotides are TGTGCCAGCAGAAGGACGGCGAACACCGGGGAGCTGTTTTTT. Amino acid sequence: CASRRTANTGELFF.

This clone has a single count. V usage is TRBV6-6 and J usage is TRBJ1-5; tentatively, D is TRBD1 (5 bases). Trimming shortened V by 2 bases and J by 0 bases, and 11 bases separated the two germline ends. CDR1 is MNHNY and CDR2 is SVGAGI in the germline V gene (reference sequence). This CDR3 region has 16 residues. CDR3 in amino acids: CASSYTGDPSNQPQHF. DNA for the CDR3: TGTGCCAGCAGTTACACAGGCGACCCTAGCAATCAGCCCCAGCATTTT.

The chain couples TRBV5-1 to TRBJ2-3; TRBD1 matches 9 bases. From germline, CDR1 is SGHRS and CDR2 YFSETQ. The junction had 3 bases not matched to a gene; V was cut back by 0 bases and J by 4 bases. The CDR3 has 15 residues. As DNA, the CDR3 is TGCGCCAGCAGCTTGGGACAGGGGGGATCAGATACGCAGTATTTT. Amino acid sequence: CASSLGQGGSDTQYF.

This clone was seen once. The chain couples TRBV10-3 to TRBJ1-1; D is unresolved. V lost 7 bases to trimming and J lost 2 bases, with 11 bases between them. This CDR3 has 13 residues. Germline-derived CDR1 and CDR2 are ENHRY and SYGVKD. The CDR3 DNA reads as TGTGCCATCAAAAAAGAGGGAAACACTGAAGCTTTCTTT. This gives the protein CAIKKEGNTEAFF.

The V gene is TRBV7-8, the J gene TRBJ1-2; 7 nucleotides agree with TRBD1. V dropped 3 bases and J dropped 6; count of bases not matched to a gene: 10. CDR1 is SGHVS, CDR2 FQNEAQ, per germline. The CDR3 length is 15 residues. The CDR3 is CASSFPGRGINGYTF. Here the CDR3 DNA reads TGTGCCAGCAGCTTCCCCGGCAGGGGGATCAATGGCTACACCTTC.

This rearrangement joins TRBV2 to TRBJ1-2; D gene uncertain. Germline V gene lookup returns CDR1 SNHLY and CDR2 FYNNEI. Trimming removed 6 bases from V and 4 bases from J, with 12 bases in between. This CDR3 is built from 13 residues. The CDR3 here is CASRETASYGYTF. CDR3 coding DNA: TGTGCCAGCAGAGAGACTGCTAGCTATGGCTACACCTTC.

This clone was seen once. The genes are TRBV11-2 and TRBJ2-7, with D tentatively TRBD1 (6 bases). The CDR3 sequence is 15 residues long. V shed 5 bases and J shed 0 bases, with 14 bases lying between them. Germline values: CDR1 SGHAT, CDR2 FQNNGV. The CDR3 is CASSPLTGRSYEQYF. The CDR3 DNA sequence: TGTGCCAGCAGCCCTCTGACAGGCCGCTCCTACGAGCAGTACTTC. Full variable domain (missing parts from reference TRBV11-2 and TRBJ2-7): EAGVAQSPRYKIIEKRQSVAFWCNPISGHATLYWYQQILGQGPKLLIQFQNNGVVDDSQLPKDRFSAERLKGVDSTLKIQPAKLEDSAVYLCASSPLTGRSYEQYFGPGTRLTVT.

This clone was picked up one time. The chain employs TRBV28 and TRBJ2-7; no clear D. Trimming left V 6 bases short and J 6 bases short, with 12 bases between. The CDR3 is 12 residues long. The germline V gene encodes CDR1 MDHEN and CDR2 SYDVKM. The DNA of the CDR3 is TGTGCCAGCAGACCCTCCCTTTCCGAGCAGTACTTC. Translating it yields CASRPSLSEQYF.

Here the CDR3 reads CASSLGYETQYF. The CDR3 coding sequence is TGTGCCAGCAGCTTAGGTTACGAGACCCAGTACTTC. This chain links TRBV11-2 with TRBJ2-5; D gene unclear. Germline V gives CDR1 SGHAT, CDR2 FQNNGV. The CDR3 is 12 residues long. V lost 1 base to trimming and J lost 5 bases, with 5 bases between them.

V and J are TRBV7-6 and TRBJ2-5; D possibly corresponds to TRBD2 (6 bases). V was clipped by 7 bases and J by 4 bases, with 10 bases between them. CDR3 length: 12 residues. CDR1 is SGHVS, CDR2 FNYEAQ, per germline. CDR3 sequence reads: CASTERAETQYF. The CDR3 nucleotides read TGTGCCAGCACCGAGCGGGCAGAGACCCAGTACTTC.

This sequence joins TRBV29-1 and TRBJ2-7; 7 positions match TRBD2. This CDR3 is built from 18 residues. Per germline, CDR1 SQVTM and CDR2 ANQGSEA. The CDR3 region has the DNA TGCAGTGGAAGGCTCCCGCGGTTGTCGGGAGGCCCCGGGTACGAGCAGTACTTC. Its translation is CSGRLPRLSGGPGYEQYF.